In its sample, the clone carrying this T cell receptor beta chain was seen once. The source of the sample is a study of cytomegalovirus exposure and HLA in healthy donors. The primer mix had 60 Vbeta and 13 Jbeta primers. Only in-frame clones appear in the TCRdb table, and some are missing; sequencing was by immunoSEQ multiplex PCR. The data contain 91,000 or so clones, over 75% of them singletons. The germline V gene encodes CDR1 KGHSH and CDR2 LQKENI. V was clipped by 2 bases and J by 4 bases, with 11 bases between them. The CDR3 covers 14 residues. The V and J genes are TRBV18 and TRBJ1-2; no clear D gene. The clonotype was recovered from a man aged 30 to 45 in good health and CMV-seropositive. Sequencing input: PBMCs. The CDR3 DNA reads TGTGCCAGCTCACCAGGGCAGGCGGGCTATGGCTACACCTTC. It is translated as CASSPGQAGYGYTF.